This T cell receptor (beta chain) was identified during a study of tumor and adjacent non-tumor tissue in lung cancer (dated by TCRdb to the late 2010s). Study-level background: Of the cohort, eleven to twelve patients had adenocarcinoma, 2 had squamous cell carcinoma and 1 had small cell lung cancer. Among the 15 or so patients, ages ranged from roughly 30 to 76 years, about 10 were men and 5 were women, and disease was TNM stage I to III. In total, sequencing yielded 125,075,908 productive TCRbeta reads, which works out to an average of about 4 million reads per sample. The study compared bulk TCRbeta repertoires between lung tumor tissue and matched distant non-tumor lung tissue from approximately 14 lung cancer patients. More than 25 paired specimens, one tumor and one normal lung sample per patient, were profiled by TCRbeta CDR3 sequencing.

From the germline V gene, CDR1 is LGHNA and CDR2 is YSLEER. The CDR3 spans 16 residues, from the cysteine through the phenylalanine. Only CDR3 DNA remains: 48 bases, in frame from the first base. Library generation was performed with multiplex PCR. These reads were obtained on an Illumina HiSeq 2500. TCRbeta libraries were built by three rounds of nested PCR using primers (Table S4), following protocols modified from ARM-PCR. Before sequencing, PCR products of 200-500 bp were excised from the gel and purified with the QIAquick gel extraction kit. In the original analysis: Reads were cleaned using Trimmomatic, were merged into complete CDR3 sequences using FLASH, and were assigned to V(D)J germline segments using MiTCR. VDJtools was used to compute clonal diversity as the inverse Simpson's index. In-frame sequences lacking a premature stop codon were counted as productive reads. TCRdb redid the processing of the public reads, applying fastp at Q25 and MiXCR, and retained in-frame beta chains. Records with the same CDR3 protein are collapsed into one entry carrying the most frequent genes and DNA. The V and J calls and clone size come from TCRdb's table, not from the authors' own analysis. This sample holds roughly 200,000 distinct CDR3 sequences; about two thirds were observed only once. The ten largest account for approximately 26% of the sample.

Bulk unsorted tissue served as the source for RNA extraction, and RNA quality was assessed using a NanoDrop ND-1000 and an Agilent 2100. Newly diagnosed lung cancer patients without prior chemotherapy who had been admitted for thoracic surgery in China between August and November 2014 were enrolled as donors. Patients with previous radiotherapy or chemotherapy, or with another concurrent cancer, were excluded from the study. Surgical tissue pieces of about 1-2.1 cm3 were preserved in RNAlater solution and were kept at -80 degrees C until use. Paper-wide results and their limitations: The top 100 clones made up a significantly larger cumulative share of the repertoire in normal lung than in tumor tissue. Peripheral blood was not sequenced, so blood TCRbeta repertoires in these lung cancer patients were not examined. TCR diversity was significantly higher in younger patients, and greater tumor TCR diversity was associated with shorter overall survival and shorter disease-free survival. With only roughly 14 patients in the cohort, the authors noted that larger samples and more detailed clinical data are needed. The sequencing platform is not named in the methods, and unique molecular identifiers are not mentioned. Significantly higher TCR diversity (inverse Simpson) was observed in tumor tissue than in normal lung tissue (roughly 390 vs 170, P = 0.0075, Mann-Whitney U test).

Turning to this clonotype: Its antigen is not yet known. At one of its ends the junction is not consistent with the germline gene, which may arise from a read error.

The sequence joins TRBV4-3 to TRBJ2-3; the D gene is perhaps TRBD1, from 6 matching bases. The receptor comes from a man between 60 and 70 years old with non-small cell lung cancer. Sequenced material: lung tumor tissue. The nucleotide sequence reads TGCGCCAACAGCCAAGGGGGTAGTCTAGACACAGATACGCAGTATTTT. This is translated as CANSQGGSLDTDTQYF.